The 11 T cell receptor beta chains below were found in one sample sequenced in a study of blood T cell repertoires in COVID-19. The protocol was immunoSEQ multiplex PCR, while the TCRdb copy is restricted to in-frame clones and leaves out a portion. The sample consists of about 400,000 clones, roughly 85% of them appearing once. Sequencing was done on a sample of peripheral blood. These receptors were collected from a woman aged 30 to 39 with active or convalescent COVID-19.

The chain uses TRBV3-1 (or the pseudogene TRBV3-2) and TRBJ1-1, with 8 bases identical to TRBD1. The V gene end was trimmed by 4 bases and the J gene end by 11 bases; junction bases not matched to a gene: 9. Germline V gene data show CDR1 as LGHDT and CDR2 as YNNKEL (reference sequence). The CDR3 runs 13 residues. The CDR3 spells CASSLGTGRDAFF. The CDR3 DNA follows: TGTGCCAGCAGCCTCGGGACAGGCCGGGACGCTTTCTTT.

The chain links TRBV4-1 to TRBJ2-5; D is unresolved. CDR3 size: 13 residues. V lost 5 bases to trimming and J lost 7 bases, with 14 bases between them. The germline V gene encodes CDR1 MGHRA and CDR2 YSYEKL. CDR3 coding DNA: TGCGCCAGCAGCGCCGAAAGCCTTTCGACCCAGTACTTC. This encodes CASSAESLSTQYF.

The chain uses TRBV3-1 (or the pseudogene TRBV3-2) and TRBJ2-1; TRBD2 matches at 14 bases. The junction had 8 bases not matched to a gene; V was cut back by 0 bases and J by 7 bases. From germline, CDR1 is LGHDT and CDR2 YNNKEL (reference sequence). The CDR3 is 18 amino acids. The chain's CDR3 is CASSQERGRLAGGNEQFF. The CDR3 bases are TGTGCCAGCAGCCAAGAGAGGGGCCGACTAGCGGGGGGGAATGAGCAGTTCTTC.

The rearrangement uses TRBV18 and TRBJ2-1, with D uncertain. Trimming removed 5 bases from V and 2 bases from J, with 19 bases in between. The germline CDR1 and CDR2 sequences are KGHSH and LQKENI. The CDR3 runs to 17 residues. The DNA for the CDR3 is TGTGCCAGCTCATCCCTAAGGAGTAGCAGTGCCTACAATGAGCAGTTCTTC. Translated: CASSSLRSSSAYNEQFF. Complete variable domain (other parts from reference TRBV18 and TRBJ2-1): NAGVMQNPRHLVRRRGQEARLRCSPMKGHSHVYWYRQLPEEGLKFMVYLQKENIIDESGMPKERFSAEFPKEGPSILRIQQVVRGDSAAYFCASSSLRSSSAYNEQFFGPGTRLTVL.

This rearrangement joins TRBV4-1 to TRBJ1-5; D gene ambiguous. Per the germline V gene, CDR1 is MGHRA and CDR2 is YSYEKL. The CDR3 sequence is 16 residues long. Trimming shortened V by 0 bases and J by 3 bases, and 12 bases separated the two germline ends. CDR3 amino acids: CASSQDPDTVNQPQHF. The CDR3 nucleotides read TGCGCCAGCAGCCAAGATCCCGACACGGTCAATCAGCCCCAGCATTTT.

J is TRBJ1-6 and V is TRBV6-5; no clear D gene. Germline lookup yields CDR1 MNHEY and CDR2 SVGAGI. This CDR3 spans 14 amino acids. Trimming removed 6 bases from V and 5 bases from J, with 11 bases in between. This CDR3 reads CASRDRVNNSPLHF. CDR3 coding DNA: TGTGCCAGCAGAGACCGGGTCAATAATTCACCCCTCCACTTT.

The chain carries TRBV19 and TRBJ1-5; weak D call: TRBD1 (6 bases). The CDR3 runs 14 residues. The germline V gene has CDR1 LNHDA and CDR2 SQIVND (reference sequence). Trimming removed 10 bases at V and 0 bases at J, with 13 bases between. The CDR3: CATRTDYSNQPQHF. CDR3 sequence (DNA): TGTGCCACCAGGACAGACTATAGCAATCAGCCCCAGCATTTT.

A word on this clone: Other nucleotide sequences in the sample specify the same CDR3. CDR3 residues: CASSLGQGNEKLFF. CDR3 sequence (DNA): TGTGCCAGCAGCTTAGGGCAGGGGAATGAAAAACTGTTTTTT. The chain is built from TRBV5-4 and TRBJ1-4, with a possible D match to TRBD1 (6 bases). Trimming shortened V by 2 bases and J by 5 bases, and 10 bases separated the two germline ends. The V gene's germline CDR1 is SGHNT and CDR2 YYREEE (reference sequence). The length of the CDR3 is 14 residues.

The gene calls are TRBV10-2 and TRBJ2-1; D ambiguous. Trimming removed 4 bases at V and 4 bases at J, with 8 bases between. The CDR3 is 13 residues long. The germline V gene has CDR1 WSHSY and CDR2 SAAADI. The CDR3: CASSVSTYNEQFF. The CDR3 DNA reads as TGCGCCAGCAGTGTCTCGACTTACAATGAGCAGTTCTTC.

V gene TRBV4-1 combines with J gene TRBJ1-2, with 9 bases that match TRBD1. The CDR3 consists of 16 residues. The V gene end was trimmed by 2 bases and the J gene end by 2 bases; junction bases not matched to a gene: 6. Germline assignment: CDR1 MGHRA and CDR2 YSYEKL. CDR3 protein: CASSQSTGGLNYGYTF. The CDR3 DNA follows: TGCGCCAGCAGCCAATCTACAGGGGGCTTGAACTATGGCTACACCTTC.

This chain connects TRBV5-5 to TRBJ1-2, with 8 bases matching TRBD1. Germline assignment: CDR1 SGHKS and CDR2 YYEKEE (reference sequence). Unmatched junction bases numbered 11, after V lost 4 bases and J lost 3 bases. The CDR3 totals 16 residues. CDR3 residues: CASSLAPDRVDYGYTF. Written as DNA, the CDR3 is TGTGCCAGCAGCCTCGCTCCGGACAGGGTTGACTATGGCTACACCTTC.